This T cell receptor beta chain was captured in a study of PD-1 blockade in classical Hodgkin lymphoma. General study points: Repertoire difference causes, possibly disease activity or prior therapy, remain undefined. Diversity similar to that of newly diagnosed patients was seen at baseline in complete responders.

This table comes from immunoSEQ multiplex PCR, and its TCRdb copy is limited to in-frame clones, with some not included. The sample lists some 100,000 clones; approximately 94% were seen once. With respect to this clone: Its antigen remains unidentified.

As to time point: cycle 4 day 1 (C4D1), after less than 7 weeks of nivolumab. Every single patient, without exception, relapsed after autologous stem cell transplantation, and brentuximab vedotin exposure varied. Patients' outcomes at their best amounted to complete response, partial response or progressive disease. The CDR3 extends over 18 amino acids. V shed 6 bases, J shed 0 bases, and the junction held 10 bases outside the gene matches. Germline V CDR1 and CDR2: MRHNA, SNTAGT. This chain uses TRBV6-4 with TRBJ2-1, with 11 nucleotides matching TRBD2. Sequenced material: peripheral blood mononuclear cells (PBMCs), taken before the fourth cycle of nivolumab. The TCR originated in a human donor with classical Hodgkin lymphoma. The CDR3 DNA sequence: TGTGCCAGCAGCGGGACTAGCGGAGGGTGGAGCTCCTACAATGAGCAGTTCTTC. It is translated as CASSGTSGGWSSYNEQFF.